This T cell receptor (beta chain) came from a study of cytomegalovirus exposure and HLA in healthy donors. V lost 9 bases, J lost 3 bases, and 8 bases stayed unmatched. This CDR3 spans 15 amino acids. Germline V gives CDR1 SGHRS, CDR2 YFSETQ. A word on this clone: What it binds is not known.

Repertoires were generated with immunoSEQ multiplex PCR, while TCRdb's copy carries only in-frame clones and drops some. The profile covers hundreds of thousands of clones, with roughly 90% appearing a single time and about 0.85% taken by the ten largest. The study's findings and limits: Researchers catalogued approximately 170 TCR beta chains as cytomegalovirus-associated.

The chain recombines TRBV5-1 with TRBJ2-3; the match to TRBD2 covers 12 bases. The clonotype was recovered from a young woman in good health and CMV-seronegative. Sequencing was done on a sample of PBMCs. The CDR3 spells CATSSGRGLTDTQYF. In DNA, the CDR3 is TGCGCCACCTCTAGCGGGAGGGGGTTGACAGATACGCAGTATTTT. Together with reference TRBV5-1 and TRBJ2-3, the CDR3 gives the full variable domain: KAGVTQTPRYLIKTRGQQVTLSCSPISGHRSVSWYQQTPGQGLQFLFEYFSETQRNKGNFPGRFSGRQFSNSRSEMNVSTLELGDSALYLCATSSGRGLTDTQYFGPGTRLTVL.